The 16 T cell receptor beta chains below come from one sample, sequenced in a study of regulatory T cells in long-lasting Graves disease. In building TCR beta libraries, iRepertoire HTBI primers were used together with Arm-PCR of CDR3 regions. TCRdb reprocessed the multiplex PCR reads with MiXCR, giving one entry per CDR3 protein. The table lists 530,000 or so distinct CDR3 sequences, about 16% of them singletons. The time point is: newly diagnosed GD, antithyroid drugs for less than 3 months. PBMC-extracted RNA yielded the TCR library. This sample was also put to use in a study of T cells in Graves' hyperthyroidism and ophthalmopathy.

This sample comprised peripheral blood mononuclear cells (PBMCs), obtained at new diagnosis, from a patient treated with antithyroid drugs. The source of these receptors is a man aged 18 to 35 with Graves disease.

This chain joins TRBV7-2 and TRBJ2-2, with TRBD2 matching 12 bases. The V and J ends lost 5 bases and 0 bases, in that order; junction bases with no gene match: 4. CDR3 length equals 17 residues. The germline V gene encodes CDR1 SGHTA and CDR2 FQGNSA. In DNA, the CDR3 is TGTGCCAGCAGCCCGCGGACTAGCGGGGCGAACACCGGGGAGCTGTTTTTT. Its translation: CASSPRTSGANTGELFF.

This chain joins TRBV5-5 and TRBJ2-3; 9 bases are shared with TRBD1. CDR1 SGHKS and CDR2 YYEKEE come from the germline V gene (reference sequence). The CDR3 consists of 14 residues. Trimming at V came to 5 bases and at J to 4 bases, leaving 5 bases not matched to a gene. CDR3 in DNA: TGTGCCAGCAGTTTCGGGACAGGGTCAGATACGCAGTATTTT. It encodes CASSFGTGSDTQYF.

The chain links TRBV19 to TRBJ2-1, with TRBD1 matching 7 bases. The CDR3 contains 16 residues. CDR1 and CDR2 (germline): LNHDA, SQIVND (reference sequence). Unmatched junction bases numbered 10, after V lost 1 base and J lost 7 bases. CDR3 amino acids: CASSIGTGALVNEQFF. The CDR3 DNA reads as TGTGCCAGTAGTATAGGTACAGGGGCACTCGTGAATGAGCAGTTCTTC.

The V and J genes are TRBV27 and TRBJ2-5; a possible D gene is TRBD2 (7 bases). Looked up from germline, CDR1 is MNHEY and CDR2 is SMNVEV (reference sequence). V dropped 6 bases and J dropped 5 bases, with 19 bases sitting between them. The CDR3 is 15 residues long. The CDR3 loop reads CASSLGGGGRETQYF. CDR3 DNA sequence: TGTGCCAGCAGCTTAGGGGGAGGGGGACGTGAGACCCAGTACTTC.

A few counts support this clonotype. The chain combines TRBV19 with TRBJ2-7, with 9 bases lining up with TRBD2. Trimming cost V 1 base and J 6 bases; bases outside gene matches: 4. The CDR3 spans 14 residues. Germline V CDR1 and CDR2: LNHDA, SQIVND (reference sequence). The CDR3 nucleotides read TGTGCCAGTAGTATAGGCGGGAGGGCCGGCGAGCAGTACTTC. Translating gives CASSIGGRAGEQYF.

This clonotype showed up just a few times. Here the CDR3 DNA reads TGTGCCAGCAGCTTGTCATCCGACGGGAGGGCCGCCAATGAGCAGTTCTTC. Translated: CASSLSSDGRAANEQFF. The rearrangement uses TRBV5-8 and TRBJ2-1; 8 bases line up with TRBD2. Germline trimming cut 1 base from V and 6 bases from J; bases unmatched to any gene: 12. The germline V gene has CDR1 SGHTS and CDR2 YDEGEE. CDR3 size: 17 residues.

This chain uses TRBV7-9 with TRBJ1-2, with 9 nucleotides matching TRBD1. Germline CDR1 is SEHNR and CDR2 is FQNEAQ (reference sequence). The CDR3 is made up of 18 amino acids. After removal of 1 base from V and 1 base from J, the junction contained 10 bases not matched to a gene. CDR3 sequence: CASSLDRGRVIDNYGYTF. CDR3 nucleotide sequence: TGTGCCAGCAGCTTAGACAGGGGGCGCGTCATAGATAACTATGGCTACACCTTC.

This clonotype has a count of ten or more. V and J are TRBV20-1 and TRBJ2-7; 14 bases match TRBD2. CDR3 length: 13 amino acids. Trimming at V came to 5 bases and at J to 6 bases, leaving 3 bases not matched to a gene. Germline lookup yields CDR1 DFQATT and CDR2 SNEGSKA (reference sequence). The CDR3 loop is CSAGGLAGGEQYF. The CDR3 coding sequence is TGCAGTGCTGGAGGACTAGCGGGAGGCGAGCAGTACTTC.

This clonotype has more than one count but fewer than ten. This chain joins TRBV4-1 and TRBJ2-7; 15 bases agree with TRBD2. The CDR3 extends over 18 amino acids. Per the germline V gene, CDR1 is MGHRA and CDR2 is YSYEKL. The V gene end was trimmed by 2 bases and the J gene end by 3 bases; junction bases not matched to a gene: 8. The CDR3 bases are TGCGCCAGCAGCCAAACGGGACTAGCGGGAGGCCGCCACTACGAGCAGTACTTC. This encodes CASSQTGLAGGRHYEQYF.

This clonotype was picked up many times. The chain links TRBV10-3 to TRBJ2-7, with a possible D match to TRBD2 (6 bases). The CDR3 runs to 13 residues. V was trimmed by 3 bases and J by 6 bases, leaving 12 bases between them. CDR1 is ENHRY, CDR2 SYGVKD, per germline. Here the CDR3 reads CAISDRRETEQYF. Written as DNA, the CDR3 is TGTGCCATCAGTGATCGGCGGGAAACCGAGCAGTACTTC.

This clonotype appeared many times. The chain is built from TRBV7-9 and TRBJ2-3; TRBD1 matches 9 bases. The CDR3 sequence is 17 residues long. CDR1 is SEHNR, CDR2 FQNEAQ, per germline (reference sequence). The junction had 9 bases not matched to a gene; V was cut back by 2 bases and J by 3 bases. This CDR3 reads CASSLNSGTGLTDTQYF. CDR3 nucleotides: TGTGCCAGCAGCTTAAACTCCGGGACAGGGTTGACAGATACGCAGTATTTT.

V is TRBV5-1 and J is TRBJ2-3; D not resolved. With the DNA end fitting TRBJ2-5 better, the J assignment may be wrong. CDR1 and CDR2 from the germline V gene are SGHRS and YFSETQ. The CDR3 sequence is 13 residues long. The CDR3, as DNA: TGCGCCAGCAGCTTGGGATTTTCGGAGACCCAGTACTTC. Translating it yields CASSLGFSETQYF.

The V call is TRBV9, the J call TRBJ2-5; 15 nucleotides agree with TRBD2. V lost 2 bases, J lost 0 bases, and 5 bases stayed unmatched. Germline CDR1 is SGDLS and CDR2 is YYNGEE. The CDR3 runs to 18 residues. The CDR3 loop reads CASSVAGTSGRYQETQYF. DNA for the CDR3: TGTGCCAGCAGCGTGGCCGGGACTAGCGGGAGGTACCAAGAGACCCAGTACTTC.

This clonotype appeared a few times. V gene TRBV19 combines with J gene TRBJ1-1; D is uncertain. CDR1 and CDR2 from the germline V gene are LNHDA and SQIVND (reference sequence). V was cut by 0 bases and J by 1 base, with 9 bases left in between. This CDR3 comprises 15 residues. In DNA form, the CDR3 reads TGTGCCAGTAGTATAGATGGCCTCCCGAACACTGAAGCTTTCTTT. Translating gives CASSIDGLPNTEAFF.

This clonotype was counted ten times or more. The CDR3 sequence: CASSPRRDWNYEQYF. The CDR3 DNA is TGTGCCAGCAGTCCCCGGCGCGACTGGAACTACGAGCAGTACTTC. The chain links TRBV28 to TRBJ2-7; D unresolved. This CDR3 has 15 residues. Trimming removed 5 bases at V and 3 bases at J, with 17 bases between. From germline, CDR1 is MDHEN and CDR2 SYDVKM.

At least ten counts were recorded for this clonotype. This chain joins TRBV5-1 and TRBJ2-1, with D unresolved. Trimming left V 2 bases short and J 7 bases short, with 13 bases between. CDR1 is SGHRS and CDR2 is YFSETQ in the germline V gene. The CDR3 runs 14 residues. In DNA form, the CDR3 reads TGCGCCAGCAGCTTCCGACTTAGTAGGAATGAGCAGTTCTTC. Its translation: CASSFRLSRNEQFF.